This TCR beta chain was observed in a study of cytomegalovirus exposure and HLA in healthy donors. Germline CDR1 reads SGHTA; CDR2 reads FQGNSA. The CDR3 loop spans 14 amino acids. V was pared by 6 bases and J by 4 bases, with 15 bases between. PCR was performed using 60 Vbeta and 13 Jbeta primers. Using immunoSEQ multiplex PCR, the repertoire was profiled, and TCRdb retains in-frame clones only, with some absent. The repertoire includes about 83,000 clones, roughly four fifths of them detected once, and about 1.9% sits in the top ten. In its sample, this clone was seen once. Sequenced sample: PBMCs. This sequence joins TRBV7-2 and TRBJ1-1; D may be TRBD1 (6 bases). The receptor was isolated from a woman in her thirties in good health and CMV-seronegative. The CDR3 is CASRFDRSATEAFF. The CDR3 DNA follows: TGTGCCAGCAGGTTCGACAGGAGCGCCACTGAAGCTTTCTTT.